This T cell receptor (beta chain) originates from a study of T cells in localized non-small cell lung cancer. Study-wide points: Prolonged overall survival went with higher T cell density in the blood.

The V gene end was trimmed by 7 bases and the J gene end by 1 base; junction bases not matched to a gene: 10. The germline V gene has CDR1 MDHEN and CDR2 SYDVKM. CDR3 length equals 16 residues. By share, this clone counts as medium-sized. Its antigen is unknown. Libraries were prepared by immunoSEQ multiplex PCR; TCRdb keeps only in-frame clonotypes and omits some of them. The sample gives about 2,800 clones, approximately 20% of which show up once; around 24% is in the top ten. The receptor was isolated from a male donor at least 60 years old with stage II squamous cell lung carcinoma. The chain is built from TRBV28 and TRBJ1-1, with TRBD1 matching 9 bases. The material sequenced was lung tumor tissue, taken before any cancer treatment. CDR3 region: CASTPWVQGANTEAFF. Here the CDR3 DNA reads TGTGCCAGCACCCCGTGGGTACAGGGGGCGAACACTGAAGCTTTCTTT.